The 26 T cell receptor beta chains listed next were all sequenced from one sample in a study of multiple sclerosis patients with progressive multifocal leukoencephalopathy. The time point here: time of PML onset. This table comes from immunoSEQ multiplex PCR, and its TCRdb copy is limited to in-frame clones, with some not included. Among some 30,000 clones, 85% to 90% were seen once, and the ten largest hold around 12%. Sequencing was performed on PBMCs, taken from a patient treated with natalizumab. These receptors came from a woman aged 25-40 years with progressive multifocal leukoencephalopathy.

This clone was observed a single time. The V gene is TRBV19, the J gene TRBJ2-3; perhaps D is TRBD1 or TRBD2 (5 bases each). CDR1 and CDR2 from the germline V gene are LNHDA and SQIVND (reference sequence). The length of the CDR3 is 14 residues. Trimming removed 8 bases at V and 6 bases at J, with 18 bases between. The CDR3 sequence is CASESTGRPDTQYF. CDR3 DNA: TGTGCCAGTGAGTCTACGGGGCGTCCCGATACGCAGTATTTT.

The chain joins TRBV7-6 to TRBJ2-7, with D perhaps TRBD1 (6 bases). The CDR3 is made up of 15 amino acids. CDR1 SGHVS and CDR2 FNYEAQ come from the germline V gene. The V end lost 5 bases, the J end lost 0 bases, and 14 bases lay between the germline ends. The CDR3 DNA reads as TGTGCCAGCAGCCTTCGTCCGGGACACTCCTACGAGCAGTACTTC. This codes for CASSLRPGHSYEQYF.

In nucleotides, the CDR3 is TGCGCCAGCACCCTTGGAGGCGTCCTTAGTGGGGACTTTTGGCAGTTCTTC. Translation gives CASTLGGVLSGDFWQFF. This chain joins TRBV5-1 and TRBJ2-1, with a tentative D call TRBD2 (6 bases). Germline CDR1 is SGHRS and CDR2 is YFSETQ. Trimming stripped 6 bases from V and 12 bases from J, with 31 bases between. CDR3 length equals 17 residues.

The genes are TRBV7-8 and TRBJ2-7; 10 positions match TRBD2. The CDR3 consists of 15 residues. The germline CDR1 and CDR2 sequences are SGHVS and FQNEAQ. The J segment lost 3 bases and the V segment lost 1 base, leaving 3 bases of the junction unmatched. The CDR3 reads CASSLGLAGVYEQYF. In DNA, the CDR3 is TGTGCCAGCAGCTTAGGGCTAGCGGGAGTCTACGAGCAGTACTTC.

The V and J genes are TRBV28 and TRBJ2-5, with D maybe TRBD2 (6 bases). CDR3 length equals 14 residues. Germline values: CDR1 MDHEN, CDR2 SYDVKM. The V end lost 6 bases, the J end lost 1 base, and 12 bases lay between the germline ends. The CDR3: CASSPVGGQETQYF. The CDR3, as DNA: TGTGCCAGCAGCCCGGTGGGGGGCCAAGAGACCCAGTACTTC.

The rearrangement joins TRBV2 to TRBJ1-4; the D is unclear. This CDR3 has 15 residues. Germline CDR1 reads SNHLY; CDR2 reads FYNNEI. V shed 8 bases and J shed 4 bases, with 17 bases lying between them. The CDR3 bases are TGTGCCAGCGGAGGAACAGCCGTTCATAATGAAAAACTGTTTTTT. Protein product: CASGGTAVHNEKLFF.

The chain uses TRBV5-4 and TRBJ2-7, with no clear D. This CDR3 is built from 16 residues. Deletions cut 0 bases from V and 3 bases from J, with 16 bases between. Germline assignment: CDR1 SGHNT and CDR2 YYREEE (reference sequence). CDR3 sequence (DNA): TGTGCCAGCAGCTTGGGTGGAGTAGCCTTAAACTACGAGCAGTACTTC. This sequence encodes CASSLGGVALNYEQYF.

The chain combines TRBV7-2 with TRBJ1-2; 7 positions match TRBD1. The V and J ends lost 2 bases and 6 bases, in that order; junction bases with no gene match: 6. The CDR3 contains 14 residues. Germline V gene data show CDR1 as SGHTA and CDR2 as FQGNSA. This CDR3 is CASSLTGAPNGYTF. As DNA, the CDR3 is TGTGCCAGCAGCTTAACAGGGGCCCCCAATGGCTACACCTTC. Complete variable domain (other parts from reference TRBV7-2 and TRBJ1-2): GAGVSQSPSNKVTEKGKDVELRCDPISGHTALYWYRQSLGQGLEFLIYFQGNSAPDKSGLPSDRFSAERTGGSVSTLTIQRTQQEDSAVYLCASSLTGAPNGYTFGSGTRLTVV.

This chain uses TRBV28 with TRBJ2-2, with D unclear. CDR1 and CDR2 from the germline V gene are MDHEN and SYDVKM. The V end lost 7 bases, the J end lost 12 bases, and 15 bases lay between the germline ends. The CDR3 sequence is 12 residues long. CDR3 amino acids: CASNSGHPKLFF. The CDR3 coding sequence is TGTGCCAGCAATTCGGGCCACCCAAAGCTGTTTTTT. Complete variable domain (other parts from reference TRBV28 and TRBJ2-2): DVKVTQSSRYLVKRTGEKVFLECVQDMDHENMFWYRQDPGLGLRLIYFSYDVKMKEKGDIPEGYSVSREKKERFSLILESASTNQTSMYLCASNSGHPKLFFGEGSRLTVL.

The V gene is TRBV7-8, the J gene TRBJ2-4; D gene uncertain. CDR1 is SGHVS, CDR2 FQNEAQ, per germline. The CDR3 loop spans 16 amino acids. V lost 0 bases, J lost 0 bases, and 9 bases lay in between. The CDR3 is CASSLAVERAKNIQYF. CDR3 DNA: TGTGCCAGCAGCTTAGCGGTCGAGAGAGCCAAAAACATTCAGTACTTC. The full variable domain, in which reference TRBV7-8 and TRBJ2-4 provide the parts outside the CDR3, is GAGVSQSPRYKVAKRGQDVALRCDPISGHVSLFWYQQALGQGPEFLTYFQNEAQLDKSGLPSDRFFAERPEGSVSTLKIQRTQQEDSAVYLCASSLAVERAKNIQYFGAGTRLSVL.

This chain links TRBV6-5 with TRBJ1-2, with 7 bases fitting TRBD1. V trimming: 4 bases; J trimming: 2 bases; junction bases outside the gene matches: 7. The CDR3 has 15 amino acids. CDR1 MNHEY and CDR2 SVGAGI come from the germline V gene. CDR3 coding DNA: TGTGCCAGCAGTTCCCCGGGACAGCCAAACTATGGCTACACCTTC. Its translation: CASSSPGQPNYGYTF.

The V gene is TRBV7-2, the J gene TRBJ2-5; D not certain. V lost 5 bases and J 5 bases, leaving 18 bases between the germline ends. CDR1 and CDR2 from the germline V gene are SGHTA and FQGNSA. The CDR3 covers 15 residues. In DNA, the CDR3 is TGTGCCAGCAGCGCCGCGATGGGGTTTGGGGAGACCCAGTACTTC. Translation: CASSAAMGFGETQYF. Full variable domain (missing parts from reference TRBV7-2 and TRBJ2-5): GAGVSQSPSNKVTEKGKDVELRCDPISGHTALYWYRQSLGQGLEFLIYFQGNSAPDKSGLPSDRFSAERTGGSVSTLTIQRTQQEDSAVYLCASSAAMGFGETQYFGPGTRLLVL.

The V and J genes are TRBV11-2 and TRBJ2-1; no definite D call. Trimming shortened V by 1 base and J by 9 bases, and 10 bases separated the two germline ends. The CDR3 is 13 amino acids. Germline V gives CDR1 SGHAT, CDR2 FQNNGV. The CDR3 DNA reads TGTGCCAGCAGCTTAGGGCCACTGTTTGAGCAGTTCTTC. It translates to CASSLGPLFEQFF.

The chain links TRBV30 to TRBJ1-2, with D unresolved. The CDR3 has 13 amino acids. CDR1 is GTSNPN and CDR2 is SVGIG in the germline V gene (reference sequence). V was clipped by 0 bases and J by 5 bases, with 10 bases between them. The CDR3: CAWSVRVQYGYTF. CDR3 coding DNA: TGTGCCTGGAGTGTAAGGGTGCAGTATGGCTACACCTTC. Filled out from reference TRBV30 and TRBJ1-2, the complete variable domain reads SQTIHQWPATLVQPVGSPLSLECTVEGTSNPNLYWYRQAAGRGLQLLFYSVGIGQISSEVPQNLSASRPQDRQFILSSKKLLLSDSGFYLCAWSVRVQYGYTFGSGTRLTVV.

The V gene is TRBV18, the J gene TRBJ1-3; D gene ambiguous. CDR3 length: 15 amino acids. The germline V gene encodes CDR1 KGHSH and CDR2 LQKENI. Trimming pared 3 bases from V and 0 bases from J, leaving 9 bases between. This CDR3 reads CASSPVLDSGNTIYF. The CDR3, as DNA: TGTGCCAGCTCACCCGTCTTGGACTCTGGAAACACCATATATTTT.

The rearrangement uses TRBV5-1 and TRBJ2-6, with 11 positions matching TRBD2. V lost 3 bases, J lost 0 bases, and 2 bases stayed unmatched. Germline V lookup: CDR1 SGHRS, CDR2 YFSETQ. This CDR3 has 17 amino acids. This CDR3 reads CASSSGLAASGANVLTF. Written as DNA, the CDR3 is TGCGCCAGCAGCTCGGGACTAGCGGCCTCTGGGGCCAACGTCCTGACTTTC.

The chain carries TRBV10-2 and TRBJ2-5, with 9 nucleotides matching TRBD1. The CDR3 length is 15 residues. The V segment lost 3 bases and the J segment 11 bases; nucleotides outside the gene matches: 13. Per the germline V gene, CDR1 is WSHSY and CDR2 is SAAADI. CDR3 amino acids: CASSDPDRGRGEQYF. The CDR3 DNA reads TGCGCCAGCAGTGACCCGGACAGGGGACGGGGGGAGCAGTACTTC.

This chain joins TRBV28 and TRBJ1-3; the match to TRBD1 covers 7 bases. V dropped 8 bases and J dropped 0; count of bases not matched to a gene: 4. This CDR3 has 14 residues. Germline V CDR1 and CDR2: MDHEN, SYDVKM. The CDR3 DNA follows: TGTGCCAGCGGGGGACAGTACTCTGGAAACACCATATATTTT. Protein: CASGGQYSGNTIYF.

The chain carries TRBV5-1 and TRBJ2-6; TRBD1 might be the D (6 bases). Trimming shortened V by 5 bases and J by 1 base, and 7 bases separated the two germline ends. The CDR3 has 14 residues. Germline CDR1 reads SGHRS; CDR2 reads YFSETQ. CDR3: CASRDSSGANVLTF. The CDR3 bases are TGCGCCAGCAGGGACAGTTCTGGGGCCAACGTCCTGACTTTC.

V usage is TRBV5-6 and J usage is TRBJ1-5, with 8 bases aligning to TRBD1. The V gene's germline CDR1 is SGHDT and CDR2 YYEEEE. Trimming at V came to 4 bases and at J to 5 bases, leaving 11 bases not matched to a gene. The CDR3 runs 16 residues. The CDR3 region is CASSVGGTGTYQPQHF. In DNA, the CDR3 is TGTGCCAGCAGCGTGGGGGGGACAGGAACCTATCAGCCCCAGCATTTT. Full variable domain (missing parts from reference TRBV5-6 and TRBJ1-5): DAGVTQSPTHLIKTRGQQVTLRCSPKSGHDTVSWYQQALGQGPQFIFQYYEEEERQRGNFPDRFSGHQFPNYSSELNVNALLLGDSALYLCASSVGGTGTYQPQHFGDGTRLSIL.

This sequence joins TRBV6-4 and TRBJ1-5; 7 bases fit TRBD1. The CDR3 has 14 amino acids. The germline CDR1 and CDR2 sequences are MRHNA and SNTAGT. V dropped 6 bases and J dropped 4; count of bases not matched to a gene: 6. CDR3 region: CASRPTGMNQPQHF. CDR3 nucleotide sequence: TGTGCCAGCAGGCCGACAGGGATGAATCAGCCCCAGCATTTT.

This chain links TRBV27 with TRBJ2-5; 7 bases agree with TRBD1. CDR3 size: 14 residues. Per the germline V gene, CDR1 is MNHEY and CDR2 is SMNVEV (reference sequence). The trim removed 3 bases at V and 0 bases at J, leaving 1 base unmatched. The CDR3 loop is CASSFTGDQETQYF. The CDR3, as DNA: TGTGCCAGCAGTTTTACAGGGGACCAAGAGACCCAGTACTTC.

The CDR3 loop is CASSLAGDTEAFF. CDR3 nucleotide sequence: TGCGCCAGCAGCTTGGCCGGGGACACTGAAGCTTTCTTT. J is TRBJ1-1 and V is TRBV5-1; unclear D gene. V gave up 0 bases and J gave up 3 bases, with 6 bases separating them. This CDR3 contains 13 residues. Germline V gene lookup returns CDR1 SGHRS and CDR2 YFSETQ.

The gene calls are TRBV14 and TRBJ1-6, with 7 positions matching TRBD1. The CDR3 runs 15 residues. Germline CDR1 is SGHDN and CDR2 is FVKESK. The J segment lost 7 bases and the V segment lost 2 bases, leaving 5 bases of the junction unmatched. The CDR3 here is CASSQRTGGNSPLHF. CDR3 DNA sequence: TGTGCCAGCAGCCAACGGACAGGTGGGAATTCACCCCTCCACTTT.

The genes are TRBV25-1 and TRBJ2-5; 10 nucleotides line up with TRBD2. The CDR3 is 16 residues long. V was clipped by 3 bases and J by 2 bases; unmatched bases: 6. CDR1 MGHDK and CDR2 SYGVNS come from the germline V gene. CDR3 sequence (DNA): TGTGCCAGCAGTGATTCAGGGACTAGCGAGCAAGAGACCCAGTACTTC. It specifies CASSDSGTSEQETQYF.

This sequence joins TRBV4-3 and TRBJ1-1, with D possibly TRBD1 on 6 matching bases. This CDR3 has 13 residues. V lost 1 base and J 11 bases, leaving 14 bases between the germline ends. From germline, CDR1 is LGHNA and CDR2 YSLEER. The chain's CDR3 is CASSQGRGAAAFF. The CDR3 nucleotides are TGCGCCAGCAGCCAAGGGAGGGGGGCGGCCGCTTTCTTT.